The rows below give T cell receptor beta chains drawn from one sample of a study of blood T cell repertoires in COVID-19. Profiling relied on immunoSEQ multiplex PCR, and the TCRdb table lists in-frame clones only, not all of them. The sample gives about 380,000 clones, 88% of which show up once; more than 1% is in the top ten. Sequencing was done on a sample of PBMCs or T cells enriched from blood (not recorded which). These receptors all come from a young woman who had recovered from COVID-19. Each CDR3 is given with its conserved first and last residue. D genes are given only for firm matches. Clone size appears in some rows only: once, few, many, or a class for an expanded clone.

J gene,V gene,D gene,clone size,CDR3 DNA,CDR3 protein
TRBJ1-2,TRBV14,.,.,TGTGCCAGCAGCCACACGGGTGGTCCCTATGGCTACACCTTC,CASSHTGGPYGYTF
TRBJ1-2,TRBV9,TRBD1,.,TGTGCCAGCAGCCTATGGACAGGGGGCAACTATGGCTACACCTTC,CASSLWTGGNYGYTF
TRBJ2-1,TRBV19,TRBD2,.,TGTGCCAGTACGAAAGGGACTAGCGGATTCATCAATGAGCAGTTCTTC,CASTKGTSGFINEQFF
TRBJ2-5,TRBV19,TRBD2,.,TGTGCCAGTAGTATAGGACTAGCCCAAGAGACCCAGTACTTC,CASSIGLAQETQYF
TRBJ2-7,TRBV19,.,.,TGTGCCAGTAGTATAGCCGACCGGAGCTCCTACGAGCAGTACTTC,CASSIADRSSYEQYF
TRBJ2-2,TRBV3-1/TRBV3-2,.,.,TGTGCCAGCAGCCAAGAGAGGGCGAGCACCGGGGAGCTGTTTTTT,CASSQERASTGELFF
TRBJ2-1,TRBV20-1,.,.,TGCAGTGCTAGTGTAGAGTTTGAGCAGTTCTTC,CSASVEFEQFF
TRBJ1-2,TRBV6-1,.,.,TGTGCCAGCAGTGAACAGGACATTAACTATGGCTACACCTTC,CASSEQDINYGYTF
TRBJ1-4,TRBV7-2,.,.,TGTGCCAGCAGCGTCTCCTTTGAGAGAACGAATGAAAAACTGTTTTTT,CASSVSFERTNEKLFF
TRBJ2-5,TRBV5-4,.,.,TGTGCCAGCAGCTCAAGGCCGGGACAAGAAGAGACCCAGTACTTC,CASSSRPGQEETQYF
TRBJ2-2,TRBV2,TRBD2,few,TGTGCCAGCACTAGGCTAGCGGGGGTGACCGGGGAGCTGTTTTTT,CASTRLAGVTGELFF
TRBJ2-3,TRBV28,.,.,TGTGCCAGCACCTCCTCGGGGGGCAGACGCACAGATACGCAGTATTTT,CASTSSGGRRTDTQYF
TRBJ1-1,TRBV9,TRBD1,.,TGTGCCAGCAGCGCCAGATACCAACAGGGGCTCGACACTGAAGCTTTCTTT,CASSARYQQGLDTEAFF
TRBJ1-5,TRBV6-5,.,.,TGTGCCACGTGGAGGGGAGGCAATCAGCCCCAGCATTTT,CATWRGGNQPQHF
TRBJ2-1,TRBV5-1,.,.,TGCGCCAGCAACCTAGCTTTGGACGACAATGAGCAGTTCTTC,CASNLALDDNEQFF
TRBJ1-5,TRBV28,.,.,TGTGCCAGCAGGTCAGGGCAACAGCCCCAGCATTTT,CASRSGQQPQHF
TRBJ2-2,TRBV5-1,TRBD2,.,TGCGCCAGCATACTAGCGGGGACCGGGGAGCTGTTTTTT,CASILAGTGELFF
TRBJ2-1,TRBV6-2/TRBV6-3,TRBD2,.,TGTGCCAGCAGTTACTCTCCCGGGACTAGCGGGTACAATGAGCAGTTCTTC,CASSYSPGTSGYNEQFF
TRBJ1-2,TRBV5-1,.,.,TGCGCCAGCAGCTTGGTCCCGGGGAGGCTCGATGGCTACACCTTC,CASSLVPGRLDGYTF
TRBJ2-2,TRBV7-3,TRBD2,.,TGTGCCAGCAGCCGTGCTGCGGGGGGCGGGACCGGGGAGCTGTTTTTT,CASSRAAGGGTGELFF
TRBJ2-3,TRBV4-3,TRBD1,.,TGCGCCAGCTCTAAGACAGGGACAGGAAGTTCCCTTTCGCAGTATTTT,CASSKTGTGSSLSQYF
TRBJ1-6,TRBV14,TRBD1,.,TGTGCCAGCAGCCGTACCCCGGGCCTGACAGGGGGTGGGTCACCCCTCCACTTT,CASSRTPGLTGGGSPLHF
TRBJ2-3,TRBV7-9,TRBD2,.,TGTGCCAGCAGCTTAGTTAGCGGGGGCCACACAGATACGCAGTATTTT,CASSLVSGGHTDTQYF
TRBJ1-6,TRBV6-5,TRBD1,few,TGTGCCAGCAGTCGCGACAGGGGAGGTTCACCCCTCCACTTT,CASSRDRGGSPLHF
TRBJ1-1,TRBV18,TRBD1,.,TGTGCCAGCTCACCGACAGATCCAGGGGGTTACATGAACACTGAAGCTTTCTTT,CASSPTDPGGYMNTEAFF
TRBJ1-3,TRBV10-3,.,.,TGTGCCATCAGTGAGTTAAGGTTCTCGGGAGGGATTGGAAACACCATATATTTT,CAISELRFSGGIGNTIYF
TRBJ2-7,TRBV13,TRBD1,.,TGTGCCAGCAGCTTCGGACAGGGACCTCCCGAGCAGTACTTC,CASSFGQGPPEQYF
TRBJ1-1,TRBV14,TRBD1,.,TGTGCCAGCAGCCCAGAAGGACAGGCCACTGAAGCTTTCTTT,CASSPEGQATEAFF
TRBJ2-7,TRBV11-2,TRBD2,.,TGTGCCAGCAGCTCCTGGACTAGGGTGTACGAGCAGTACTTC,CASSSWTRVYEQYF
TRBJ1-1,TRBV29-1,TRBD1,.,TGCAGCGTTGAAGGGACAGGGGGAATGAGTACTGAAGCTTTCTTT,CSVEGTGGMSTEAFF
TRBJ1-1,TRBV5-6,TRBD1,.,TGTGCCAGCAGCATATTCAGGGGGCTCACTGAAGCTTTCTTT,CASSIFRGLTEAFF
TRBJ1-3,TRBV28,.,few,TGTGCCAGCAGGTCCGGACGCGGGGTCTCTGGAAACACCATATATTTT,CASRSGRGVSGNTIYF
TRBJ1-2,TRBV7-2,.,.,TGTGCCAGCAGCCCATTCGCAGGGTTCGGCTACACCTTC,CASSPFAGFGYTF
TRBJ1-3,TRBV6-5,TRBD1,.,TGTGCCAGCAGTTCTTGGACAGGCGGAAACACCATATATTTT,CASSSWTGGNTIYF
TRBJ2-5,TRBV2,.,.,TGTGCCAGCAGTGGATTCAGGGCTCTATGGGAGACCCAGTACTTC,CASSGFRALWETQYF
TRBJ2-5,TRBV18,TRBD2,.,TGTGCCAGCTCACTTCGGGACTCGGGAGGGACCCAGTACTTC,CASSLRDSGGTQYF
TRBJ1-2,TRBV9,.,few,TGTGCCAGCAGCGTCGAGACCGGGGGCTACACCTTC,CASSVETGGYTF
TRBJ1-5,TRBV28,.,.,TGTGCCAGCAGGGGGAACAGGGTTGGCCAGCCCCAGCATTTT,CASRGNRVGQPQHF
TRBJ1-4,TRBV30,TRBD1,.,TGTGCCTGGGGTTTGGGACAGTTTAATGAAAAACTGTTTTTT,CAWGLGQFNEKLFF
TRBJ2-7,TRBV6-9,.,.,TGTGCCAGACCGTCCCTTTTGAGGTACGAGCAGTACTTC,CARPSLLRYEQYF
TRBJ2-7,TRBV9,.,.,TGTGCCAGCAGCGTAGCGTTAGCGGAGACCTACGAGCAGTACTTC,CASSVALAETYEQYF
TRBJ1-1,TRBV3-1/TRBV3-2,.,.,TGTGCCAGCAGTCGTAGCGGGGGGGCGAACACTGAAGCTTTCTTT,CASSRSGGANTEAFF
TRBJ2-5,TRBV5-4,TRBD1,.,TGTGCCAGCAGCTGGACAGGGTATTTCCAAGAGACCCAGTACTTC,CASSWTGYFQETQYF
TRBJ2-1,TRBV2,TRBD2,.,TGTGCCGTATCCGGGACTAGCGTATACAATGAGCAGTTCTTC,CAVSGTSVYNEQFF
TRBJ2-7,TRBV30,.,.,TGTGCCTGGAGTGTACTCTCCGGGGTGGGGGAGCAGTACTTC,CAWSVLSGVGEQYF
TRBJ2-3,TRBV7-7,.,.,TGTGCTAGCAGCTTATCCCCAGCGGACACAGATACGCAGTATTTT,CASSLSPADTDTQYF